The rows below give T cell receptor beta chains drawn from one sample of a study of T cell repertoires in cytomegalovirus infection. Using its own MiXCR run on the reads, TCRdb lists one record per CDR3 protein. The profile shows under 150,000 distinct CDR3 sequences, 24% of them singletons. Which antigens these TCRs recognize remains unknown. Sequences were obtained from PBMCs, sequenced either directly or after in vitro stimulation (not recorded which). These TCRs come from a human donor in good health (CMV status not recorded). Some clones in this sample may be carry-over from other donors' samples. Both conserved end residues are trimmed from each CDR3. The order of the fields is clone size, D gene, V gene, J gene, CDR3 protein. D genes are given only for firm matches. Clone size is not always given. Where it is, it says once, few, many or a class for expanded clones.

abundance: few; d_gene: NA; v_gene: TRBV7-2; j_gene: TRBJ2-7; CDR3aa: ASSPTSPSYEQY
abundance: NA; d_gene: NA; v_gene: TRBV28; j_gene: TRBJ2-5; CDR3aa: ASSLRRKAETQY
abundance: few; d_gene: NA; v_gene: TRBV25-1; j_gene: TRBJ1-2; CDR3aa: ASSRQENTYGYT
abundance: few; d_gene: TRBD2; v_gene: TRBV11-2; j_gene: TRBJ2-1; CDR3aa: ASRGRREMWNEQF
abundance: few; d_gene: NA; v_gene: TRBV15; j_gene: TRBJ2-1; CDR3aa: ATSEGVPAEQF
abundance: NA; d_gene: NA; v_gene: TRBV7-9; j_gene: TRBJ1-1; CDR3aa: ASSSGHREDTEAF
abundance: NA; d_gene: NA; v_gene: TRBV10-3; j_gene: TRBJ2-3; CDR3aa: AISDGKELQY
abundance: NA; d_gene: TRBD1; v_gene: TRBV5-4; j_gene: TRBJ2-2; CDR3aa: ASTVTGYTGELF
abundance: NA; d_gene: NA; v_gene: TRBV24-1; j_gene: TRBJ2-3; CDR3aa: ATSSTGTSYTDTQY
abundance: NA; d_gene: NA; v_gene: TRBV6-1; j_gene: TRBJ2-5; CDR3aa: ASSLRVLSQETQY
abundance: NA; d_gene: NA; v_gene: TRBV19; j_gene: TRBJ2-1; CDR3aa: ASSIAGNTYNEQF
abundance: many; d_gene: NA; v_gene: TRBV7-2; j_gene: TRBJ2-7; CDR3aa: ASSLVGLNSYEQY
abundance: few; d_gene: TRBD1; v_gene: TRBV12-3/TRBV12-4; j_gene: TRBJ2-1; CDR3aa: ASSLGTGNEQF
abundance: NA; d_gene: NA; v_gene: TRBV27; j_gene: TRBJ1-1; CDR3aa: ASRPSGAGNTEAF
abundance: few; d_gene: NA; v_gene: TRBV7-8; j_gene: TRBJ2-1; CDR3aa: ASSLELALPFL
abundance: many; d_gene: TRBD1; v_gene: TRBV7-2; j_gene: TRBJ1-2; CDR3aa: ASSPARGQGYT
abundance: NA; d_gene: NA; v_gene: TRBV28; j_gene: TRBJ2-1; CDR3aa: ASSESGGPYYEQF
abundance: NA; d_gene: NA; v_gene: TRBV7-2; j_gene: TRBJ2-5; CDR3aa: ASSLGVGVRETQY
abundance: few; d_gene: TRBD1; v_gene: TRBV15; j_gene: TRBJ1-4; CDR3aa: ATSGGQLNEKLF
abundance: few; d_gene: NA; v_gene: TRBV6-1; j_gene: TRBJ1-1; CDR3aa: ASTLTRGNTEAF
abundance: many; d_gene: TRBD2; v_gene: TRBV7-2; j_gene: TRBJ2-5; CDR3aa: ASSLGGSGKETQY
abundance: many; d_gene: NA; v_gene: TRBV7-2; j_gene: TRBJ1-4; CDR3aa: ASSLHRGEKLF
abundance: many; d_gene: NA; v_gene: TRBV4-1; j_gene: TRBJ2-3; CDR3aa: ASSQEYSTDTQY
abundance: NA; d_gene: NA; v_gene: TRBV28; j_gene: TRBJ2-1; CDR3aa: ASQDWSRDEQF
abundance: once; d_gene: NA; v_gene: TRBV4-3; j_gene: TRBJ1-4; CDR3aa: ASSQARQGGGKLF
abundance: few; d_gene: NA; v_gene: TRBV28; j_gene: TRBJ1-2; CDR3aa: ASSLGRREHGYT
abundance: few; d_gene: TRBD1; v_gene: TRBV30; j_gene: TRBJ1-1; CDR3aa: AWTTGEGTEAF
abundance: NA; d_gene: NA; v_gene: TRBV30; j_gene: TRBJ2-1; CDR3aa: AWSVLPSRSF
abundance: few; d_gene: TRBD1; v_gene: TRBV18; j_gene: TRBJ1-2; CDR3aa: ASSPRGTGDYGYT
abundance: NA; d_gene: TRBD2; v_gene: TRBV24-1; j_gene: TRBJ2-3; CDR3aa: ATSDGTSLDTQY
abundance: NA; d_gene: NA; v_gene: TRBV9; j_gene: TRBJ1-2; CDR3aa: ASSRGTKPNYGYT
abundance: once; d_gene: NA; v_gene: TRBV5-6; j_gene: TRBJ1-1; CDR3aa: ASSSRARVRVAF
abundance: many; d_gene: NA; v_gene: TRBV7-8; j_gene: TRBJ2-5; CDR3aa: ASSLERETQY
abundance: many; d_gene: NA; v_gene: TRBV7-3; j_gene: TRBJ2-2; CDR3aa: ASSPRGPSVGELF
abundance: few; d_gene: NA; v_gene: TRBV19; j_gene: TRBJ2-5; CDR3aa: ASSQTGRQTQY
abundance: few; d_gene: NA; v_gene: TRBV28; j_gene: TRBJ2-5; CDR3aa: ASSPSTVTQY
abundance: few; d_gene: NA; v_gene: TRBV5-6; j_gene: TRBJ1-3; CDR3aa: ASSLLPTGNTIY
abundance: once; d_gene: TRBD2; v_gene: TRBV19; j_gene: TRBJ2-7; CDR3aa: ASSIETSGSGYEQY
abundance: NA; d_gene: NA; v_gene: TRBV7-2; j_gene: TRBJ1-2; CDR3aa: ASRFDSYIYGYT
abundance: NA; d_gene: TRBD1; v_gene: TRBV28; j_gene: TRBJ2-1; CDR3aa: ASSFGTVYNEQF
abundance: NA; d_gene: NA; v_gene: TRBV7-2; j_gene: TRBJ2-1; CDR3aa: ASSLATTNLEQF
abundance: few; d_gene: TRBD2; v_gene: TRBV20-1; j_gene: TRBJ2-5; CDR3aa: SASRPGLGLETQY
abundance: few; d_gene: TRBD2; v_gene: TRBV7-8; j_gene: TRBJ2-1; CDR3aa: ASSPERVLAGNPENEQF
abundance: NA; d_gene: NA; v_gene: TRBV7-6; j_gene: TRBJ2-5; CDR3aa: ASNQAGGETQY
abundance: NA; d_gene: TRBD1; v_gene: TRBV7-6; j_gene: TRBJ2-3; CDR3aa: ASSPNRGDTQY
abundance: many; d_gene: NA; v_gene: TRBV30; j_gene: TRBJ2-1; CDR3aa: AWEGLGGRVDEQF
abundance: many; d_gene: NA; v_gene: TRBV7-2; j_gene: TRBJ2-1; CDR3aa: ASTTTF
abundance: few; d_gene: NA; v_gene: TRBV6-1; j_gene: TRBJ1-1; CDR3aa: ATIPRRGMNTEAF
abundance: NA; d_gene: TRBD2; v_gene: TRBV7-2; j_gene: TRBJ2-5; CDR3aa: ASSTSSGRQETQY
abundance: NA; d_gene: TRBD1; v_gene: TRBV11-2; j_gene: TRBJ1-2; CDR3aa: ASSFPRGTGGRDGYT
abundance: NA; d_gene: NA; v_gene: TRBV6-1; j_gene: TRBJ2-3; CDR3aa: ASSYDTLVDTQY
abundance: few; d_gene: NA; v_gene: TRBV6-2/TRBV6-3; j_gene: TRBJ2-7; CDR3aa: ASSYAGTYEQY
abundance: many; d_gene: TRBD2; v_gene: TRBV6-2/TRBV6-3; j_gene: TRBJ2-1; CDR3aa: ASSRSLGGVLQF
abundance: NA; d_gene: NA; v_gene: TRBV19; j_gene: TRBJ1-2; CDR3aa: ASSIDLSNGLFYGYT
abundance: many; d_gene: NA; v_gene: TRBV7-2; j_gene: TRBJ2-3; CDR3aa: ASSLAVATDTQY